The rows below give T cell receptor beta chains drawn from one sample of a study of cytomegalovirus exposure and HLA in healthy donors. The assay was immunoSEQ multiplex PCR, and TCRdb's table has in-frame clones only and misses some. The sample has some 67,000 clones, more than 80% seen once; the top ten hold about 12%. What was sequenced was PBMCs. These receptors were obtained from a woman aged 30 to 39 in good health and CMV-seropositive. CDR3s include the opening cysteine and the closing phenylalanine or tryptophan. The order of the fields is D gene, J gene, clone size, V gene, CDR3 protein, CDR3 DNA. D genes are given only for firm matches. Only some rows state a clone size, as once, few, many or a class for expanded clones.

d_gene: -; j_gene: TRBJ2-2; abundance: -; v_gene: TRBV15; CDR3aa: CATSRDRGLPNTGELFF; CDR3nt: TGTGCCACCAGCAGAGACCGCGGACTTCCCAACACCGGGGAGCTGTTTTTT
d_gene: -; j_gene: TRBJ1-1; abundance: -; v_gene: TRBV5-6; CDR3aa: CASSLLKQITEAFF; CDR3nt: TGTGCCAGCAGCTTATTAAAACAGATCACTGAAGCTTTCTTT
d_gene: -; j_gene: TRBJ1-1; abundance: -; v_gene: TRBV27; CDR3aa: CASSHIMNTEAFF; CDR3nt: TGTGCCAGCAGTCACATTATGAACACTGAAGCTTTCTTT
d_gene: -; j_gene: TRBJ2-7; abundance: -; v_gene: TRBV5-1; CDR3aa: CASSVGGPRREQYF; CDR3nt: TGCGCCAGCAGTGTTGGAGGGCCCCGTAGGGAGCAGTACTTC
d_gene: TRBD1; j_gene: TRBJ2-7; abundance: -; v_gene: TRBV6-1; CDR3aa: CASSSTGAPYEQYF; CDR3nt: TGTGCCAGCAGCTCGACAGGGGCCCCCTACGAGCAGTACTTC
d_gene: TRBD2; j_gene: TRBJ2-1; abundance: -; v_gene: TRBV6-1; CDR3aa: CASSEAPTSGGYNEQFF; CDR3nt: TGTGCCAGCAGTGAAGCGCCGACTAGCGGGGGGTACAATGAGCAGTTCTTC
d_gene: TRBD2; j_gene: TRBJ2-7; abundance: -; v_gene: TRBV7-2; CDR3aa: CASSFSGQYEQYF; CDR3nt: TGTGCCAGCAGCTTTAGCGGGCAATACGAGCAGTACTTC
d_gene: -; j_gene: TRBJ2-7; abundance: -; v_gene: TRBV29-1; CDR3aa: CSVSSGSYSYEQYF; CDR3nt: TGCAGCGTTAGCTCCGGGTCCTACTCCTACGAGCAGTACTTC
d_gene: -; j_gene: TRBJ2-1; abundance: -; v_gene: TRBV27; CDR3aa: CASSFVQRGYNEQFF; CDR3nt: TGTGCCAGCAGTTTCGTTCAACGGGGCTACAATGAGCAGTTCTTC
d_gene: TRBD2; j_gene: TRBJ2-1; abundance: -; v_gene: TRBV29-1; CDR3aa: CSVRSGRFDEQLF; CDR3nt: TGCAGCGTGCGCAGCGGGAGGTTCGATGAGCAGCTCTTC
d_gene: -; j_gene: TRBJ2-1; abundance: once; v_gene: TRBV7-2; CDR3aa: CASSLFSGEQFF; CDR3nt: TGTGCCAGCAGCTTATTTAGCGGCGAGCAGTTCTTC
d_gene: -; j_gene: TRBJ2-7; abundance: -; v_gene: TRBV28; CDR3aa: CASSSPTSYEQYF; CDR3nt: TGTGCCAGCAGTTCCCCCACTTCCTACGAGCAGTACTTC